The 2 T cell receptor beta chains listed next were all sequenced from one sample in a study of T cell responses to AZD1222 COVID-19 vaccine. Profiled with immunoSEQ multiplex PCR; TCRdb holds only in-frame clones, not every one. The data hold approximately 84,000 clones, with approximately 83% observed a single time. The sample was peripheral blood, taken 28 days after the second AZD1222 dose. These receptor sequences come from an adult who received the AZD1222 COVID-19 vaccine.

V gene TRBV7-2 combines with J gene TRBJ1-5; no definite D call. CDR1 is SGHTA and CDR2 is FQGNSA in the germline V gene. Trimming took 4 bases from V and 3 from J, leaving 7 bases between them. The CDR3 is 13 residues long. The chain's CDR3 is CASSYDPNQPQHF. The CDR3 DNA reads as TGTGCCAGCAGCTACGACCCCAATCAGCCCCAGCATTTT.

About this clone itself: The same CDR3 also results from other DNA sequences found in this sample. This chain links TRBV5-6 with TRBJ1-4; D is unclear. CDR3 length: 14 amino acids. V shed 4 bases and J shed 0 bases, with 7 bases lying between them. Germline V gene sequence: CDR1 SGHDT, CDR2 YYEEEE. CDR3 DNA: TGTGCCAGCAGCCTAGTTGCAACTAATGAAAAACTGTTTTTT. The encoded protein is CASSLVATNEKLFF.